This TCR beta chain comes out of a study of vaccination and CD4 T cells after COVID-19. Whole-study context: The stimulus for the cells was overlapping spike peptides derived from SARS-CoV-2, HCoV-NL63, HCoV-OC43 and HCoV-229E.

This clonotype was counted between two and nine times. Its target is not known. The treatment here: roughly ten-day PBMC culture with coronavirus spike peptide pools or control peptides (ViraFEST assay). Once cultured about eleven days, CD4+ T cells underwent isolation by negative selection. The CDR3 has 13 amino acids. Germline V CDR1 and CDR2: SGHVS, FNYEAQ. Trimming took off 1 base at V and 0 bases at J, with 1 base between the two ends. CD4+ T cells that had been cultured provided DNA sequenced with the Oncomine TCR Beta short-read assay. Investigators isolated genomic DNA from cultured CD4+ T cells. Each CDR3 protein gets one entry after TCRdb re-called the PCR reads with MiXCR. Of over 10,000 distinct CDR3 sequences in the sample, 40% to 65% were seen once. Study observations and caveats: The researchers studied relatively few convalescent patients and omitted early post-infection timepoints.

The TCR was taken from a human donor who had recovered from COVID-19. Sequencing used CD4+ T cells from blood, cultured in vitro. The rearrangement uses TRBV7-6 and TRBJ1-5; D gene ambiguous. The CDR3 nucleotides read TGTGCCAGCAGCTTAGATAGCAATCAGCCCCAGCATTTT. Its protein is CASSLDSNQPQHF.